The source of this T cell receptor (beta chain) is a study of technical replicates of blood from a handful of donors. TCRdb keeps only in-frame clones here, not all; method: immunoSEQ multiplex PCR. This table has about 54,000 clones, 94% appearing once. The CDR3 runs to 12 residues. The V and J ends lost 3 bases and 15 bases respectively, with 16 bases between them. CDR1 is SGDLS and CDR2 is YYNGEE in the germline V gene. Sequenced material: T cells isolated from PBMCs. This sequence was found in a human donor in good health. The chain couples TRBV9 to TRBJ2-1; the D is unclear. CDR3 loop: CASSGPLEVPFF. CDR3 bases: TGTGCCAGCAGCGGACCCCTAGAAGTCCCGTTCTTC.